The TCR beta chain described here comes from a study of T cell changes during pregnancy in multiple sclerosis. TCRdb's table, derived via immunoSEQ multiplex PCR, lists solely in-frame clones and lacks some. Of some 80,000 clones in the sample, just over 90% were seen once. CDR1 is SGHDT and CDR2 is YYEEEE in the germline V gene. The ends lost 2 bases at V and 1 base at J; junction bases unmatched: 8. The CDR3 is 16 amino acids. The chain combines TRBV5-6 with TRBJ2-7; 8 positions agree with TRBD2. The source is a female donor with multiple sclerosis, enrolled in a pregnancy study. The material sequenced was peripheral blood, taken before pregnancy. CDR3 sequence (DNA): TGTGCCAGCAGCTTTATGGGTAGCGGGAAATCCTACGAGCAGTACTTC. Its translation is CASSFMGSGKSYEQYF.